The source of this TCR beta chain is a study of vaccination and CD4 T cells after COVID-19. Overall study: The post-COVID samples were taken a median approximately 3.5 months after diagnosis, anywhere from 35 to 161. Control cultures were supplied with a CEFX pool, an HIV-1 Nef pool, or no peptide at all. Notes on the study in general: Spike mono-reactive status applied to 304 of 307 vaccine-specific clones in convalescent patients.

Cultured CD4+ T cells had their DNA profiled by the Oncomine TCR Beta short-read assay. Via MiXCR, TCRdb re-called the PCR reads, giving one row per CDR3 protein. The sample carries approximately 12,000 distinct CDR3 sequences, around two fifths recorded once. Specified treatment: roughly ten-day PBMC culture with coronavirus spike peptide pools or control peptides (ViraFEST assay). The PCR-positive dates, March through December 2020, came before the US Alpha, Beta and Delta variants. This clonotype was found a few times. Its matching antigen is unknown. The sequenced sample consisted of cultured CD4+ T cells from blood. This sequence originates from a human donor with COVID-19.

CDR3 protein: CSARAFPGQGPYGYTF. The CDR3 DNA is TGCAGTGCTAGAGCCTTTCCGGGACAGGGGCCCTATGGCTACACCTTC. The chain has TRBV20-1 and TRBJ1-2; TRBD1 matches 10 bases. Per germline, CDR1 DFQATT and CDR2 SNEGSKA (reference sequence). The CDR3 is 16 amino acids. V was clipped by 1 base and J by 4 bases; unmatched bases: 9.